This is a list of T cell receptor beta chains from one sample in a study of regulatory T cells in long-lasting Graves disease. TCRdb used MiXCR to reprocess the multiplex PCR reads, holding one entry per CDR3 protein. The sample carries hundreds of thousands of distinct CDR3 sequences, less than 25% recorded once. The source material was peripheral blood mononuclear cells (PBMCs), sampled when the disease was refractory, from a patient treated with antithyroid drugs. These receptors were obtained from a female donor with Graves disease. CDR3s include the opening cysteine and the closing phenylalanine or tryptophan. The D gene is left open where the match is weak. Clone size is given for some rows only: seen once, a few or many times, or a class if the clone is expanded.

abundance,j_gene,d_gene,v_gene,CDR3aa,CDR3nt
.,TRBJ2-4,.,TRBV6-2/TRBV6-3,CASSSWDQGNIQYF,TGTGCCAGCAGTTCCTGGGACCAGGGGAACATTCAGTACTTC
many,TRBJ2-7,.,TRBV11-2,CASRQETYEQYF,TGTGCCAGCAGACAGGAAACCTACGAGCAGTACTTC
few,TRBJ1-5,.,TRBV6-1,CASSEAPFGPQHF,TGTGCCAGCAGTGAAGCGCCCTTTGGACCCCAGCATTTT
few,TRBJ1-2,TRBD1,TRBV20-1,CSALTGGQGYTF,TGCAGTGCTCTGACAGGGGGCCAGGGCTACACCTTC
.,TRBJ2-7,.,TRBV6-2/TRBV6-3,CASTRVAGNNYEQYF,TGTGCCAGCACTCGGGTTGCGGGAAATAATTACGAGCAGTACTTC
.,TRBJ1-2,.,TRBV11-2,CASSQSPGGYTF,TGTGCCAGCAGCCAAAGCCCCGGAGGCTACACCTTC
many,TRBJ1-1,TRBD1,TRBV5-6,CASSLVGQAVNTEAFF,TGTGCCAGCAGCTTGGTGGGACAGGCAGTGAACACTGAAGCTTTCTTT
many,TRBJ1-1,TRBD1,TRBV29-1,CSATGTGGRDTEAFF,TGCAGCGCAACCGGGACAGGGGGCCGGGACACTGAAGCTTTCTTT
few,TRBJ2-1,TRBD2,TRBV6-1,CASSELAGGPGEQFF,TGTGCCAGCAGTGAACTAGCGGGAGGGCCGGGTGAGCAGTTCTTC
many,TRBJ1-5,TRBD1,TRBV28,CAGQGQGDQPQHF,TGTGCCGGACAAGGACAGGGCGATCAGCCCCAGCATTTT
.,TRBJ2-7,.,TRBV6-1,CASRRGRSYEQYF,TGTGCCAGCCGACGGGGTAGGTCCTACGAGCAGTACTTC